This TCR beta chain was sequenced for a study of blood T cells in healthy people across ages. CDR1 and CDR2 (germline): ENHRY, SYGVKD. Termini included, the CDR3 measures 14 amino acids. For the second PCR, which ran for about 7 to 11 cycles, a sample-barcoded 5' primer and a J-beta primer mix were used. One entry per CDR3 protein, called by TCRdb with MiXCR from the 5' RACE reads. The table lists some 700,000 distinct CDR3 sequences, about 20% of them singletons, with about 22% in the top ten. A note on this clonotype: No conserved phenylalanine or tryptophan ends this CDR3, so it is likely a read error. The DNA is left out, because the CDR3 cannot be placed on it with certainty; the CDR3 is given as TCRdb lists it.

Sequencing was done on a sample of blood. The chain uses TRBV10-3 and TRBJ2-5; TRBD2, the D gene given by the table, was not confirmed from the DNA. This clonotype was obtained from a man between 65 and 79 years old in good health. CDR3 loop: CAISEYKNTREQIS.